One and the same sample provided the 9 T cell receptor beta chains below, sequenced in a study of shared clonotypes between healthy human individuals. Produced via immunoSEQ multiplex PCR; TCRdb's table is partial and in-frame only. The sample includes 500,000 to 550,000 clones, around 96% of them seen just once. Sequences were obtained from naive CD4+ T cells sorted from blood. Subset: CD45RA+ positively selected. These TCRs come from a woman in her 30s in good health.

J is TRBJ2-1 and V is TRBV18, with 10 bases lining up with TRBD2. V was pared by 8 bases and J by 5 bases, with 12 bases of the junction left unmatched. The CDR3 has 16 amino acids. Germline V lookup: CDR1 KGHSH, CDR2 LQKENI. The CDR3 DNA reads as TGTGCCAGCCTACCGCAGCGGGAGGGCGGCAACAATGAGCAGTTCTTC. This encodes CASLPQREGGNNEQFF.

The rearrangement joins TRBV28 to TRBJ2-1; D possibly corresponds to TRBD2 (6 bases). Trimming shortened V by 5 bases and J by 7 bases, and 21 bases separated the two germline ends. CDR1 and CDR2 (germline): MDHEN, SYDVKM. CDR3 length: 16 residues. The CDR3, as DNA: TGTGCCAGCAGTGGGGGGACGACCCGATTCAAAAATGAGCAGTTCTTC. Translating gives CASSGGTTRFKNEQFF.

This clone was detected only once. This sample includes further DNA sequences coding for the same CDR3. This chain joins TRBV27 and TRBJ1-5, with 8 bases lining up with TRBD1. The ends lost 5 bases at V and 2 bases at J; junction bases unmatched: 2. The CDR3 runs to 14 residues. CDR1 and CDR2 from the germline V gene are MNHEY and SMNVEV (reference sequence). CDR3 protein: CASSPDRGNQPQHF. CDR3 nucleotides: TGTGCCAGCAGTCCGGACAGGGGCAATCAGCCCCAGCATTTT.

The chain combines TRBV6-1 with TRBJ2-7, with 12 bases lining up with TRBD2. Trimming took 8 bases from V and 6 from J; bases not matched to a gene: 8. The germline CDR1 and CDR2 sequences are MNHNS and SASEGT. The CDR3 has 14 amino acids. CDR3 DNA sequence: TGTGCCAGCGTGAGGGCTAGCGGGAGGGCCGAGCAGTACTTC. Its protein is CASVRASGRAEQYF.

The count of this clone is one. The chain uses TRBV28 and TRBJ1-2; possibly TRBD1 for D (5 bases). V lost 10 bases to trimming and J lost 0 bases, with 9 bases between them. This CDR3 is built from 12 residues. CDR1 MDHEN and CDR2 SYDVKM come from the germline V gene. The CDR3 DNA follows: TGTGCCACGCGACAGCCTAACTATGGCTACACCTTC. As protein: CATRQPNYGYTF.

The V gene is TRBV28, the J gene TRBJ1-5, with a tentative D call TRBD1 (6 bases). The germline V gene has CDR1 MDHEN and CDR2 SYDVKM. This CDR3 has 14 residues. Trimming removed 6 bases from V and 6 bases from J, with 15 bases in between. CDR3 residues: CASSPVGGFQPQHF. The CDR3 DNA sequence: TGTGCCAGCAGCCCTGTGGGGGGCTTTCAGCCCCAGCATTTT.

The chain uses TRBV6-5 and TRBJ1-1, with D unresolved. Germline V CDR1 and CDR2: MNHEY, SVGAGI. The CDR3 covers 15 residues. V gave up 7 bases and J gave up 5 bases, with 20 bases separating them. CDR3 DNA sequence: TGTGCCAGCAAATATACCACGTTGGGGTTTACTGAAGCTTTCTTT. It codes for CASKYTTLGFTEAFF.

The genes are TRBV11-2 and TRBJ2-7; no definite D call. Germline CDR1 SGHAT, CDR2 FQNNGV. V lost 5 bases to trimming and J lost 1 base, with 12 bases between them. This CDR3 has 14 amino acids. The CDR3 sequence: CASSPRTDSYEQYF. The DNA for the CDR3 is TGTGCCAGCAGCCCGCGGACCGATTCCTACGAGCAGTACTTC.

V usage is TRBV5-1 and J usage is TRBJ2-7, with 7 bases matching TRBD1. J lost 2 bases, V lost 4 bases, and 6 bases had no gene match. The CDR3 is made up of 14 amino acids. Germline CDR1 SGHRS, CDR2 YFSETQ. In DNA, the CDR3 is TGCGCCAGCAGCCCGCCGGACAGGACCTACGAGCAGTACTTC. Amino acid sequence: CASSPPDRTYEQYF.